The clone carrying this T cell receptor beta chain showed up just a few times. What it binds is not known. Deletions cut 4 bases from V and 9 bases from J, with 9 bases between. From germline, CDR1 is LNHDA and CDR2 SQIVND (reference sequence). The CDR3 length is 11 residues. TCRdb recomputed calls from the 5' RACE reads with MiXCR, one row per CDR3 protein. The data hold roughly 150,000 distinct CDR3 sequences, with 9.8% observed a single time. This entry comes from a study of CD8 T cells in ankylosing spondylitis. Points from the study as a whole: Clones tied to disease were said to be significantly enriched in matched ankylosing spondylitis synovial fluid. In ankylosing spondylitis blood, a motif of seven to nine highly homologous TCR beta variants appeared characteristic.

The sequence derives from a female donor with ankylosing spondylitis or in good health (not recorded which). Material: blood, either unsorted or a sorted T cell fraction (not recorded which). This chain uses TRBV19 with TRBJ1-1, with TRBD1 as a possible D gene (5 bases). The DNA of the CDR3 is TGTGCCAGTAGTAAACGGGGCCAAGCTTTCTTT. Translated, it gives CASSKRGQAFF.